This T cell receptor beta chain is from a study of PD-L1 blockade in urothelial cancer. From germline, CDR1 is ENHRY and CDR2 SYGVKD. V shed 6 bases, J shed 2 bases, and the junction held 3 bases outside the gene matches. The CDR3 is 13 amino acids. Stated time point: peripheral blood 6 weeks after treatment start. Urothelial carcinoma, locally advanced or metastatic, affected the patients. The data were produced by immunoSEQ multiplex PCR, yet TCRdb's version contains in-frame clones alone and is incomplete. The table lists 25,000 to 30,000 clones, 79% of them singletons. The V gene is TRBV10-3, the J gene TRBJ2-5, with 7 bases that match TRBD2. This specimen was PBMCs, taken around atezolizumab (anti-PD-L1) treatment. The source of this sequence is a man in his 70s with urothelial cancer. The CDR3 is CAIRGTTQETQYF. The DNA of the CDR3 is TGTGCCATCAGGGGGACTACACAAGAGACCCAGTACTTC.